This record looks at one T cell receptor beta chain sequence and its context. Its antigen has not been determined. No base quality information exists; no much larger clone differs at one position. The same CDR3 also results from other DNA sequences found in this sample. CD8 naive samples were CD45RO-negative cells positively selected for CCR7, giving a CD45RA+CCR7+ population that excluded TemRA cells. The donors were healthy, HIV-negative adults who had no recently reported acute infections or vaccinations. Every donor was a Caucasian adult living in Nashville, Tennessee, USA. After blood collection by leukapheresis, PBMCs were isolated using Ficoll-Histopaque density gradient centrifugation and then cryopreserved in the vapor phase of liquid nitrogen. Purity and quantity of every magnetically sorted T cell population were checked by analytical flow cytometry. Genomic DNA was isolated from every sorted fraction and measured by UV absorbance on a Nanodrop 2000c.

The sample originates from a study of shared clonotypes between healthy human individuals (dated by TCRdb to the early 2020s). In the study overall: A couple of women and three men aged 18 to 49 years were included in the cohort. The study deeply sequenced blood TCR repertoires of about five healthy adults to estimate repertoire size and the extent of clonotype sharing between individuals. To increase sequencing depth and limit assay-specific biases, different laboratories used diverse techniques to prepare libraries and sequence TCR repertoires. Leukapheresis yielded between about 0.94 and 8.9 billion PBMCs per donor. Per donor, three plates each were used for CD4 naive and CD4 memory, two for CD8 naive, and one for CD8 memory. General findings and caveats noted by the study authors: When several donors were compared, the shared fraction of clonotypes was about 5% for naive CD4, more than 3% for naive CD8, more than 2% for memory CD4, and approximately 0.4% for memory CD8. Only blood was sampled, and tissue TCR repertoires likely differ from those in blood. Naive subsets generally had larger estimated clonotype richness than memory subsets did. Based on pairwise subsampling, the degree of clonotype sharing among donors was expected to be affected by sequencing depth. Compared with non-shared clonotypes, clonotypes shared by all four sorted-subset donors had higher generation probabilities. Even with the large sequencing depth, rarefaction of the sorted-subset datasets indicated that sequencing was incomplete. Because the study included a small number of donors, the genetic and exposure-history diversity represented was limited.

Using the deep immunoSEQ assay, TCR CDR3 regions were amplified from genomic DNA by multiplex PCR. Genomic DNA extracted from each cell subset was distributed evenly over all wells of several immunoSEQ 96-well plates, and each plate served as one replicate. For sorted subsets, approximately 190 ng of genomic DNA, equivalent to 25,000 to 35,000 T cell genomes, went into each replicate PCR. Purified libraries were measured with a Qubit 3.0 fluorometer, size-checked on a Bioanalyzer 2100, and measured again with the KAPA Library Quantification kit. A separate single-read 150-cycle Illumina NextSeq 550 flow cell was used to sequence each immunoSEQ 96-well plate. Concerning the study's data processing: The immunoSEQ output contained only junctional sequences without quality scores, so filtering could not match that applied to full-length reads. Sequences were annotated with PyIR, a Python wrapper for IgBLAST v1.9, and V/J genes and CDR3 were assigned using IMGT germline references. Any read was removed if the V/J assignment was weak (E-value above 1e-6), the CDR3 was missing, or the read contained stop codons, out-of-frame junctions, or ambiguous translated residues. V3J clonotypes were defined as sequences sharing an identical inferred V gene, J gene, and CDR3 amino acid sequence. Percentage overlap between repertoires was computed as shared unique clonotypes divided by the size of the smaller repertoire. RTK rarefaction, the Chao1 estimator, and Recon v2.1 estimates of unobserved clonotypes were used to assess repertoire richness. For all TCRbeta clonotypes obtained by the gDNA method from a few donors, generation probabilities were computed with OLGA. The immuneACCESS repertoire file appears here via TCRdb, limited to in-frame rearrangements. These files lack a portion of the clones; in checked studies, under half of the deficit traces to unresolved V genes, and the cause of the others is not known. V, J and clone size derive from that table, while D and trimming were established from the DNA sequence. Here the sample has more than 2 million clones; 85% to 95% occur a single time. The ten top clones hold 1.1% of the sample.

CDR1 is given as MGHRA and CDR2 as YSYEKL, both from the germline V gene. V is pared back by 5 bases and J by 7 bases, with 18 bases lying between the germline termini. Taken from cysteine to phenylalanine, the CDR3 has 14 residues. Here the CDR3 DNA is all that survives: 42 bases in frame from base 1. This clonotype was sampled from a man between 18 and 35 years old in good health. The sequenced material came from naive CD8+ T cells sorted from blood. In light of the paper, this sample's cell subset or site label describes: CD45RA+CCR7+. The chain was built from TRBV4-1 and TRBJ2-7; a tentative D call is TRBD2 (6 bases match). The CDR3 in this case is CASSSQWDSSEQYF. The nucleotide sequence reads TGCGCCAGCAGCTCCCAATGGGACTCGAGTGAGCAGTACTTC.